The clone carrying this TCR beta chain is a singleton in its sample. Original data processing: Amplification of reference gene primers was used by the study to estimate nucleated cell counts. Assay used: immunoSEQ multiplex PCR; TCRdb lists only in-frame clones, some missing. That table supplies the V and J calls and clone size; D and trimming were determined from the DNA. The sample records roughly 20,000 clones, around 89% being singletons. These data are taken from a study of blood T cell repertoires in COVID-19. Study summary: Some COVID-19 samples were acute and others convalescent; all came from the United States, Italy and Spain. PBMCs, B-cell-depleted T cells, or T cells provided the cDNA or gDNA that made up the material.

The CDR3 contains 15 residues. Germline V lookup: CDR1 SGHRS, CDR2 YFSETQ. V was pared by 0 bases and J by 0 bases, with 10 bases between. The gene calls are TRBV5-1 and TRBJ2-7, with D uncertain. Specimen: peripheral blood. The TCR comes from a man between 65 and 80 years old with active COVID-19. The CDR3 region has the DNA TGCGCCAGCAGCTTGGATGGGCATCCCTCCTACGAGCAGTACTTC. Residues: CASSLDGHPSYEQYF. The variable domain in full, completed from reference TRBV5-1 and TRBJ2-7, reads KAGVTQTPRYLIKTRGQQVTLSCSPISGHRSVSWYQQTPGQGLQFLFEYFSETQRNKGNFPGRFSGRQFSNSRSEMNVSTLELGDSALYLCASSLDGHPSYEQYFGPGTRLTVT.